This TCR beta chain comes out of a study of molecular identifiers for immune sequencing clone quantification. Study at large: In replicates, RNA from roughly 20,000 or 100,000 naive CD8 cells was split five ways, four sequenced.

The CDR3 spans 12 residues. The germline CDR1 and CDR2 sequences are SEHNR and FQNEAQ (reference sequence). The germline V and J ends were trimmed by 1 base and 8 bases, with 6 bases remaining between them. Between about 19,000 and 1,000,000 sorted cells, with 10%, 30% or 50% RNA, yielded naive CD8 libraries. Broader study findings: Reports indicate spiked Jurkat TCR RNA from one cell could be found among about a million naive cells.

As concerns this clonotype: As yet, its antigen is unknown.

Listed TCR primers and previously described methods were used for bulk TCR libraries. Each CDR3 protein gets one entry after TCRdb re-called the PCR reads with MiXCR. The sample lists around 94,000 distinct CDR3 sequences, about 32% occurring once. The sample consisted of naive CD8+ T cells from blood, with Jurkat cell RNA spiked in. Subset indicated: FACS-sorted CD8+CD4-CCR7+CD45RA+ naive T cells. This clonotype was obtained from a human donor in good health. Some libraries in this study had Jurkat cell RNA spiked in. The chain employs TRBV7-9 and TRBJ2-1; D gene ambiguous. CDR3 sequence reads: CASSLGMDEQFF. The CDR3 bases are TGTGCCAGCAGCTTAGGAATGGATGAGCAGTTCTTC. Drawing the rest from reference TRBV7-9 and TRBJ2-1, the complete variable domain is DTGVSQNPRHKITKRGQNVTFRCDPISEHNRLYWYRQTLGQGPEFLTYFQNEAQLEKSRLLSDRFSAERPKGSFSTLEIQRTEQGDSAMYLCASSLGMDEQFFGPGTRLTVL.